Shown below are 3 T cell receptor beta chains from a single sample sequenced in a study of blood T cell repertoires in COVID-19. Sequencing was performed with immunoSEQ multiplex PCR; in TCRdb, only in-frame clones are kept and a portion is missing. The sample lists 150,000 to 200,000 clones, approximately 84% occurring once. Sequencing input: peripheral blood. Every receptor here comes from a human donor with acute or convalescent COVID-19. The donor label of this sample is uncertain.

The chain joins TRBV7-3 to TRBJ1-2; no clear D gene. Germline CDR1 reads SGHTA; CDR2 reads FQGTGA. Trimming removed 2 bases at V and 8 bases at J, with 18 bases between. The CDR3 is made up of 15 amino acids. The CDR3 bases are TGTGCCAGCAGCTTAGGGCCCCTTCCCTCTATGGGCTACACCTTC. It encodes CASSLGPLPSMGYTF.

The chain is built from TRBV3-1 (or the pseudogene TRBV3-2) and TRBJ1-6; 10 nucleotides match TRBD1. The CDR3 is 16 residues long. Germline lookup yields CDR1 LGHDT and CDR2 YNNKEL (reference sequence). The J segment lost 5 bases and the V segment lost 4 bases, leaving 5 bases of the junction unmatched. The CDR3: CASSRQGARDNSPLHF. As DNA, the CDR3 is TGTGCCAGCAGCCGACAGGGGGCTCGCGATAATTCACCCCTCCACTTT.

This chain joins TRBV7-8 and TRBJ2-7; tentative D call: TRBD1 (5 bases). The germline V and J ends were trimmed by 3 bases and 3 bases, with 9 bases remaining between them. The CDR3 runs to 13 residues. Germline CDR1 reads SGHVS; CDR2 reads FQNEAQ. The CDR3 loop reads CASSFGHNYEQYF. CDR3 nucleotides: TGTGCCAGCAGCTTTGGACATAACTACGAGCAGTACTTC.